This passage covers 4 T cell receptor beta chains from one sample sequenced in a study of T cell repertoires in cytomegalovirus infection. TCRdb reanalysed the reads using MiXCR and keeps one entry per CDR3 protein. The data contain around 550,000 distinct CDR3 sequences, more than 20% of them singletons. The material sequenced was PBMCs. Receptors were obtained from a human donor in good health (CMV status not recorded). Some clones in this sample may be carry-over from other donors' samples.

This clonotype appeared many times. The V and J genes are TRBV7-6 and TRBJ2-7; a possible D gene is TRBD1 (6 bases). The germline V gene encodes CDR1 SGHVS and CDR2 FNYEAQ. V was cut by 1 base and J by 9 bases, with 16 bases left in between. CDR3 size: 14 residues. The CDR3 sequence is CASSLEGDLQGQYF. CDR3 in DNA: TGTGCCAGCAGCTTAGAGGGGGACCTTCAAGGGCAGTACTTC. Full variable domain (missing parts from reference TRBV7-6 and TRBJ2-7): GAGVSQSPRYKVTKRGQDVALRCDPISGHVSLYWYRQALGQGPEFLTYFNYEAQQDKSGLPNDRFSAERPEGSISTLTIQRTEQRDSAMYRCASSLEGDLQGQYFGPGTRLTVT.

V gene TRBV28 combines with J gene TRBJ2-2, with D tentatively TRBD1 (7 bases). The V and J ends lost 6 bases and 4 bases respectively, with 12 bases between them. From germline, CDR1 is MDHEN and CDR2 SYDVKM. This CDR3 spans 14 amino acids. The CDR3 DNA is TGTGCCAGCAGATCAGGGGGGAGCACCGGGGAGCTGTTTTTT. It is translated as CASRSGGSTGELFF.

This clonotype was detected only once. The gene calls are TRBV10-3 and TRBJ1-1; D is possibly TRBD1 (6 bases). Deletions cut 6 bases from V and 1 base from J, with 15 bases between. This CDR3 is built from 15 residues. Germline values: CDR1 ENHRY, CDR2 SYGVKD. The CDR3 loop is CAISRGREANTEAFF. In nucleotides, the CDR3 is TGTGCCATCAGCAGGGGCCGAGAGGCGAACACTGAAGCTTTCTTT.

The V and J genes are TRBV20-1 and TRBJ1-6, with D possibly being TRBD1 (6 bases). The CDR3 loop spans 14 amino acids. Germline values: CDR1 DFQATT, CDR2 SNEGSKA (reference sequence). Deletions cut 5 bases from V and 6 bases from J, with 14 bases between. The CDR3 sequence: CSARPRGFNSPLHF. For the CDR3, the DNA is TGCAGTGCTCGTCCAAGGGGGTTTAATTCACCCCTCCACTTT.